This T cell receptor beta chain was observed in a study of T-cell reconstitution after alpha-beta-depleted transplantation in children (dated by TCRdb to the mid-2010s). The study in broad terms: The study quantitatively tracked T-cell immune reconstitution after TCRalphabeta/CD19-depleted allogeneic hematopoietic cell transplantation in children using TCR repertoire profiling. Points the paper makes about the study in general: The high TCRbeta diversity at day 60 in some patients was ascribed to recipient T cells and intrathymic progenitors that had survived conditioning. Over subsequent months, a decline in hyperexpanded clone frequencies was noted, and after one year, T-cell counts and TCRbeta diversity were mostly ascribed to newly produced T cells. Apparently early alphabetaT-cell count recovery about two months after transplant reportedly relied on only several hundred rapidly expanded clones derived from non-depleted graft cells.

This clonotype came up many times. Its antigen is still unknown. No base qualities exist here, and no much larger clone lies one base off it. The sample's time point label is to be understood as: day 60 (about 2 months) after transplantation. The treatment or condition label here, explained by the study, means: allogeneic hematopoietic cell transplantation with graft depleted of TCRalphabeta T cells and CD19 B cells. The transplant recipients were children given TCRalphabeta/CD19-depleted allogeneic hematopoietic cell grafts. Receptor libraries were prepared by PCR. The sequencing machine was an Illumina HiSeq 2500. Molecular barcoding was employed in the preparation of TCR libraries, with unique molecular identifiers being used to normalize TCRbeta repertoire quantification. TCRdb handled the public reads itself, with Q25 trimming in fastp and clone calling in MiXCR, and kept productive beta chains. Identical CDR3 proteins give one entry, which carries the most common genes and DNA. The sample table holds 25,000 to 35,000 distinct CDR3 sequences, of which around 7% were seen once. In total, the top ten clones hold around 30% of the sample.

For CDR1 and CDR2, the germline V gene lists SGHTA and FQGTGA. The CDR3 runs 17 amino acids, cysteine and phenylalanine included. Only the CDR3 region is kept as DNA, spanning 51 bases read in frame from base 1. V lost 0 bases and J lost 6 bases, and the count of bases not matched to a germline gene is 11. The material sequenced was peripheral blood, taken 60 days after TCRalphabeta/CD19-depleted stem cell transplant. Recombination connected TRBV7-3 to TRBJ2-3; 8 central nucleotides agree with TRBD2. This TCR derives from a child under two years old who had a stem cell transplant for acute myeloid leukemia, so the T cells may come from the graft donor. The CDR3 in this case is CASSLTLPGGPEDTQYF. The sequenced DNA is TGTGCCAGCAGCTTAACGTTGCCGGGAGGGCCGGAGGATACGCAGTATTTT.